Here is one TCR beta chain with its context. The data belong to a study of T-cell memory formation after mild COVID-19. TCRdb re-called the 5' RACE reads with MiXCR, one entry per CDR3 protein. The repertoire holds 380,000 or so distinct CDR3 sequences, roughly an eighth seen once, with around 21% in the top ten. CDR1 is MGHRA and CDR2 is YSYEKL in the germline V gene. The CDR3 sequence is 14 residues long. Trimming cost V 4 bases and J 3 bases, with 13 bases left between them. The sample comprised PBMCs or a T cell subset sorted from them (not recorded which). This sequence joins TRBV4-1 and TRBJ2-7; the D call may be TRBD1 or TRBD2 (5 bases each). This clonotype originated in a man aged 18 to 29 who had mild COVID-19 (a few samples of this study predate the infection). Cell type and time point are not known. DNA for the CDR3: TGCGCCAGCAGCCGCCACCGGGGCAGCTACGAGCAGTACGTC. Translated: CASSRHRGSYEQYV.